This passage covers 10 T cell receptor beta chains from one sample sequenced in a study of cytomegalovirus exposure and HLA in healthy donors. PCR primers comprised 60 Vbeta and 13 Jbeta primers. Method: immunoSEQ multiplex PCR; TCRdb's copy keeps in-frame clones and lacks some. The sample has 65,000 to 85,000 clones, around 80% seen once. The sample was PBMCs. The origin of the receptors is a man aged 45 to 65 in good health and CMV-seropositive.

This clone was counted between two and nine times. V usage is TRBV11-2 and J usage is TRBJ2-5, with D perhaps TRBD2 (5 bases). Looked up from germline, CDR1 is SGHAT and CDR2 is FQNNGV. V lost 5 bases, J lost 5 bases, and 18 bases lay in between. This CDR3 spans 15 amino acids. CDR3 loop: CASSPTRILGETQYF. As DNA, the CDR3 is TGTGCCAGCAGCCCAACTAGGATTCTAGGGGAGACCCAGTACTTC. Filled out from reference TRBV11-2 and TRBJ2-5, the complete variable domain reads EAGVAQSPRYKIIEKRQSVAFWCNPISGHATLYWYQQILGQGPKLLIQFQNNGVVDDSQLPKDRFSAERLKGVDSTLKIQPAKLEDSAVYLCASSPTRILGETQYFGPGTRLLVL.

V is TRBV2 and J is TRBJ2-3; 9 bases align to TRBD2. The CDR3 runs 17 residues. Germline trimming cut 10 bases from V and 2 bases from J; bases unmatched to any gene: 16. Germline CDR1 is SNHLY and CDR2 is FYNNEI. The CDR3 reads CAIPTSGVNRNTDTQYF. In DNA, the CDR3 is TGTGCCATCCCGACTAGCGGCGTTAATCGAAACACAGATACGCAGTATTTT. The variable domain in full, completed from reference TRBV2 and TRBJ2-3, reads EPEVTQTPSHQVTQMGQEVILRCVPISNHLYFYWYRQILGQKVEFLVSFYNNEISEKSEIFDDQFSVERPDGSNFTLKIRSTKLEDSAMYFCAIPTSGVNRNTDTQYFGPGTRLTVL.

The rearrangement joins TRBV4-3 to TRBJ2-7, with 14 nucleotides matching TRBD2. CDR3 length: 16 amino acids. V lost 0 bases and J lost 5; bases outside the gene matches: 3. The germline V gene has CDR1 LGHNA and CDR2 YSLEER. DNA of the CDR3: TGCGCCAGCAGCCAAGAGGGACTAGCGGGAGTCGACGAGCAGTACTTC. This translates into CASSQEGLAGVDEQYF.

This clone was observed once. This chain joins TRBV12-5 and TRBJ2-7, with 7 bases lining up with TRBD2. CDR3 length: 14 amino acids. Germline trimming cut 3 bases from V and 2 bases from J; bases unmatched to any gene: 4. Germline CDR1 is LGHNT and CDR2 is FRNRAP. The CDR3 DNA sequence: TGTGCTAGTGGTTTTCAAACTAGCGCCTACGAGCAGTACTTC. It codes for CASGFQTSAYEQYF. Full variable domain (missing parts from reference TRBV12-5 and TRBJ2-7): DARVTQTPRHKVTEMGQEVTMRCQPILGHNTVFWYRQTMMQGLELLAYFRNRAPLDDSGMPKDRFSAEMPDATLATLKIQPSEPRDSAVYFCASGFQTSAYEQYFGPGTRLTVT.

V usage is TRBV29-1 and J usage is TRBJ2-5; TRBD2 is a possible D gene (5 bases). CDR1 and CDR2 (germline): SQVTM, ANQGSEA. V lost 5 bases to trimming and J lost 3 bases, with 7 bases between them. This CDR3 region has 11 residues. CDR3 amino acids: CSVSGEETQYF. The CDR3 DNA sequence: TGCAGCGTTAGCGGTGAAGAGACCCAGTACTTC.

This CDR3 reads CASSTDRVTEAFF. CDR3 sequence (DNA): TGTGCCAGCAGTACGGACAGGGTGACTGAAGCTTTCTTT. The chain links TRBV11-3 to TRBJ1-1; 8 bases agree with TRBD1. CDR3 length: 13 amino acids. V shed 6 bases, J shed 5 bases, and the junction held 5 bases outside the gene matches. The germline CDR1 and CDR2 sequences are SGHNT and YENEEA.

The chain couples TRBV11-3 to TRBJ1-1; a weak D match, TRBD1 (5 bases). In germline, CDR1 is SGHNT, CDR2 YENEEA. Trimming removed 5 bases at V and 0 bases at J, with 13 bases between. The CDR3 sequence is 15 residues long. The CDR3 region has the DNA TGTGCCAGCAGCCCTCGGGGGGAAATGAACACTGAAGCTTTCTTT. Encoded protein: CASSPRGEMNTEAFF.

This clone occurred a few times. The chain combines TRBV20-1 with TRBJ2-7; D might be TRBD2 (5 bases). V was clipped by 3 bases and J by 4 bases, with 7 bases between them. In germline, CDR1 is DFQATT, CDR2 SNEGSKA (reference sequence). The CDR3 covers 11 residues. The CDR3 sequence: CSASGKYEQYF. CDR3 coding DNA: TGCAGTGCTAGCGGGAAGTACGAGCAGTACTTC.

This chain connects TRBV27 to TRBJ2-1, with 8 bases matching TRBD2. V dropped 3 bases and J dropped 3; count of bases not matched to a gene: 1. CDR1 and CDR2 from the germline V gene are MNHEY and SMNVEV (reference sequence). The CDR3 extends over 14 amino acids. This CDR3 is CASSLSGGYNEQFF. As DNA, the CDR3 is TGTGCCAGCAGTTTGAGCGGGGGCTACAATGAGCAGTTCTTC.

The V call is TRBV6-1, the J call TRBJ1-1; 10 bases are a match to TRBD1. Trimming at V came to 10 bases and at J to 4 bases, leaving 6 bases not matched to a gene. Germline lookup yields CDR1 MNHNS and CDR2 SASEGT. The CDR3 extends over 13 amino acids. This chain's CDR3 is CANSRTGGTEAFF. CDR3 coding DNA: TGTGCCAACTCCAGGACAGGGGGCACTGAAGCTTTCTTT.